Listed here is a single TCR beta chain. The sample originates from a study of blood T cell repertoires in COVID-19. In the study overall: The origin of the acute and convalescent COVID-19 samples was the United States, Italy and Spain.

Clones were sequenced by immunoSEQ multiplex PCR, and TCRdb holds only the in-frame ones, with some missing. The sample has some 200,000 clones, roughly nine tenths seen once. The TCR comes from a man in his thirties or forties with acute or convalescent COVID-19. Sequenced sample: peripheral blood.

The CDR3 DNA reads TGCAGCGTTATCAGGACTAACACTGAAGCTTTCTTT. It is translated as CSVIRTNTEAFF. The genes are TRBV29-1 and TRBJ1-1; D gene uncertain. The CDR3 spans 12 residues. Trimming took 5 bases from V and 2 from J, leaving 9 bases between them. Per germline, CDR1 SQVTM and CDR2 ANQGSEA.